This T cell receptor (beta chain) is drawn from a study of blood T cell repertoires in COVID-19. TCRdb's table, derived via immunoSEQ multiplex PCR, lists solely in-frame clones and lacks some. The sample has around 370,000 clones, approximately 91% seen once; the top ten hold 6% to 8.5%. The CDR3 runs 13 residues. V lost 2 bases and J 4 bases, leaving 9 bases between the germline ends. Germline CDR1 is SGHRS and CDR2 is YFSETQ. Source material: peripheral blood. The V gene is TRBV5-1, the J gene TRBJ1-2, with D tentatively TRBD1 (5 bases). This receptor was taken from a woman aged 65 to 85 with COVID-19, enrolled during active disease. CDR3 sequence reads: CASSFGQVYGYTF. CDR3 coding DNA: TGCGCCAGCAGCTTCGGACAAGTCTATGGCTACACCTTC.